A selection of T cell receptor beta chains follows, all from one sample in a study of multiple sclerosis patients with progressive multifocal leukoencephalopathy. Data came from immunoSEQ multiplex PCR; TCRdb stores just in-frame clones and leaves some out. Seen here are more than 30,000 clones, about 87% observed once, and the top ten hold around 6%. The sequencing used PBMCs, collected from a patient treated with natalizumab. The origin of the receptors is a woman aged 40 to 49 with progressive multifocal leukoencephalopathy. Each CDR3 is given with its conserved first and last residue. A D gene is named only where the DNA matches it firmly. Rows give clone size only sometimes, using once, few, many, or a class for an expanded clone.

abundance: once; d_gene: NA; v_gene: TRBV5-4; j_gene: TRBJ2-4; CDR3aa: CASSPPPQGAKNIQYF; CDR3nt: TGTGCCAGCAGCCCGCCACCGCAGGGAGCCAAAAACATTCAGTACTTC
abundance: NA; d_gene: NA; v_gene: TRBV11-3; j_gene: TRBJ1-1; CDR3aa: CASSLEQGIGTEAFF; CDR3nt: TGTGCCAGCAGCTTAGAGCAGGGGATAGGCACTGAAGCTTTCTTT
abundance: NA; d_gene: NA; v_gene: TRBV6-5; j_gene: TRBJ2-7; CDR3aa: CASSYTTGSEQYF; CDR3nt: TGTGCCAGCAGTTACACCACAGGGTCCGAGCAGTACTTC
abundance: NA; d_gene: NA; v_gene: TRBV7-3; j_gene: TRBJ1-6; CDR3aa: CASSLGANSPLHF; CDR3nt: TGTGCCAGCAGCTTAGGGGCAAATTCACCCCTCCACTTT
abundance: NA; d_gene: TRBD1; v_gene: TRBV27; j_gene: TRBJ1-2; CDR3aa: CASSIFQGAVYGYTF; CDR3nt: TGTGCCAGCAGCATATTCCAGGGGGCAGTCTATGGCTACACCTTC
abundance: NA; d_gene: NA; v_gene: TRBV5-1; j_gene: TRBJ2-1; CDR3aa: CASSFRGPRPLNEQFF; CDR3nt: TGCGCCAGCAGCTTTAGAGGACCCCGGCCCCTCAATGAGCAGTTCTTC
abundance: NA; d_gene: NA; v_gene: TRBV27; j_gene: TRBJ2-7; CDR3aa: CASSTDSAEQYF; CDR3nt: TGTGCCAGCAGTACAGACAGCGCCGAGCAGTACTTC
abundance: NA; d_gene: NA; v_gene: TRBV28; j_gene: TRBJ1-3; CDR3aa: CASSTTSSGNTIYF; CDR3nt: TGTGCCAGCAGTACAACTAGCTCTGGAAACACCATATATTTT
abundance: NA; d_gene: NA; v_gene: TRBV4-3; j_gene: TRBJ1-5; CDR3aa: CASSLTVGGGQPQHF; CDR3nt: TGCGCCAGCAGCCTTACCGTAGGAGGCGGTCAGCCCCAGCATTTT
abundance: NA; d_gene: TRBD1; v_gene: TRBV6-5; j_gene: TRBJ2-5; CDR3aa: CASSRTGKETQYF; CDR3nt: TGTGCCAGCAGTAGGACAGGGAAAGAGACCCAGTACTTC
abundance: NA; d_gene: NA; v_gene: TRBV5-8; j_gene: TRBJ1-1; CDR3aa: CASSLLDRNSLNTEAFF; CDR3nt: TGTGCCAGCAGCTTGCTAGACAGAAACAGCCTGAACACTGAAGCTTTCTTT
abundance: once; d_gene: NA; v_gene: TRBV7-6; j_gene: TRBJ2-7; CDR3aa: CASSPLMETFYEQYF; CDR3nt: TGTGCCAGCAGCCCCTTGATGGAGACATTCTACGAGCAGTACTTC
abundance: NA; d_gene: NA; v_gene: TRBV5-1; j_gene: TRBJ1-1; CDR3aa: CASSNGQIEAFF; CDR3nt: TGCGCCAGCAGCAACGGACAGATTGAAGCTTTCTTT
abundance: NA; d_gene: NA; v_gene: TRBV19; j_gene: TRBJ2-5; CDR3aa: CASRQGRETQYF; CDR3nt: TGTGCCAGTAGGCAGGGGCGGGAGACCCAGTACTTC
abundance: NA; d_gene: NA; v_gene: TRBV28; j_gene: TRBJ1-3; CDR3aa: CASSFTLSGNTIYF; CDR3nt: TGTGCCAGCAGTTTCACCCTCTCTGGAAACACCATATATTTT
abundance: NA; d_gene: NA; v_gene: TRBV6-4; j_gene: TRBJ1-4; CDR3aa: CASRGTRVEKLFF; CDR3nt: TGTGCCAGCAGGGGGACGAGGGTTGAAAAACTGTTTTTT
abundance: few; d_gene: NA; v_gene: TRBV28; j_gene: TRBJ1-3; CDR3aa: CASSSPSNTIYF; CDR3nt: TGTGCCAGCAGTTCCCCCTCGAACACCATATATTTT
abundance: NA; d_gene: TRBD1; v_gene: TRBV2; j_gene: TRBJ1-3; CDR3aa: CAKNRGGNTIYF; CDR3nt: TGTGCCAAAAACAGGGGTGGAAACACCATATATTTT
abundance: NA; d_gene: NA; v_gene: TRBV7-2; j_gene: TRBJ1-5; CDR3aa: CASSSRGAGNQPQHF; CDR3nt: TGTGCCAGCAGCTCCCGAGGTGCGGGCAATCAGCCCCAGCATTTT
abundance: few; d_gene: TRBD1; v_gene: TRBV19; j_gene: TRBJ1-4; CDR3aa: CASSMGQGTIRKLFF; CDR3nt: TGTGCCAGTAGTATGGGACAGGGGACAATTCGGAAACTGTTTTTT
abundance: NA; d_gene: NA; v_gene: TRBV2; j_gene: TRBJ2-4; CDR3aa: CASSEKGLAKNIQYF; CDR3nt: TGTGCCAGCAGTGAGAAGGGCCTAGCCAAAAACATTCAGTACTTC
abundance: NA; d_gene: NA; v_gene: TRBV4-1; j_gene: TRBJ2-3; CDR3aa: CASSRYFLSADTQYF; CDR3nt: TGCGCCAGCAGCCGCTACTTCTTGTCCGCAGATACGCAGTATTTT
abundance: NA; d_gene: TRBD1; v_gene: TRBV5-1; j_gene: TRBJ1-2; CDR3aa: CASSSGQAITF; CDR3nt: TGCGCCAGCAGCTCGGGACAGGCGATAACCTTC
abundance: NA; d_gene: TRBD1; v_gene: TRBV19; j_gene: TRBJ1-4; CDR3aa: CACRDRGNEKLFF; CDR3nt: TGTGCCTGCCGGGACAGGGGAAATGAAAAACTGTTTTTT
abundance: NA; d_gene: NA; v_gene: TRBV6-1; j_gene: TRBJ2-7; CDR3aa: CASSENPTSWAYEQYF; CDR3nt: TGTGCCAGCAGTGAAAACCCGACTAGTTGGGCTTACGAGCAGTACTTC
abundance: NA; d_gene: TRBD2; v_gene: TRBV28; j_gene: TRBJ2-7; CDR3aa: CASEPSGSSYEQYF; CDR3nt: TGTGCCAGTGAACCGAGCGGGAGCTCCTACGAGCAGTACTTC
abundance: NA; d_gene: NA; v_gene: TRBV7-9; j_gene: TRBJ2-7; CDR3aa: CASSLAEVDPAYEQYF; CDR3nt: TGTGCCAGCAGCTTAGCCGAGGTGGATCCCGCCTACGAGCAGTACTTC
abundance: NA; d_gene: NA; v_gene: TRBV9; j_gene: TRBJ2-6; CDR3aa: CASSGGFVSGDVGANVLTF; CDR3nt: TGTGCCAGCAGCGGTGGGTTTGTCTCGGGAGATGTTGGGGCCAACGTCCTGACTTTC
abundance: NA; d_gene: TRBD2; v_gene: TRBV5-1; j_gene: TRBJ2-1; CDR3aa: CASSLGLAVRKYEQFF; CDR3nt: TGCGCCAGCAGCTTGGGACTAGCGGTCCGAAAATATGAGCAGTTCTTC
abundance: NA; d_gene: NA; v_gene: TRBV18; j_gene: TRBJ1-1; CDR3aa: CASSHDTLNTEAFF; CDR3nt: TGTGCCAGCTCCCACGACACCTTGAACACTGAAGCTTTCTTT
abundance: NA; d_gene: NA; v_gene: TRBV12-5; j_gene: TRBJ2-1; CDR3aa: CASGSDYNEQFF; CDR3nt: TGTGCTAGTGGTTCCGATTACAATGAGCAGTTCTTC
abundance: NA; d_gene: NA; v_gene: TRBV14; j_gene: TRBJ1-1; CDR3aa: CASSQDRVGGTEAFF; CDR3nt: TGTGCCAGCAGCCAAGACAGGGTGGGCGGCACTGAAGCTTTCTTT
abundance: NA; d_gene: NA; v_gene: TRBV7-9; j_gene: TRBJ1-1; CDR3aa: CASRSVSNTEAFF; CDR3nt: TGTGCCAGCAGGTCCGTCTCGAACACTGAAGCTTTCTTT
abundance: NA; d_gene: TRBD1; v_gene: TRBV28; j_gene: TRBJ1-2; CDR3aa: CASSLFGQGANYGYTF; CDR3nt: TGTGCCAGCAGTTTATTCGGACAGGGAGCGAACTATGGCTACACCTTC
abundance: NA; d_gene: NA; v_gene: TRBV28; j_gene: TRBJ2-2; CDR3aa: CASSLRQGYSGELFF; CDR3nt: TGTGCCAGCAGCCTTAGGCAGGGGTATTCCGGGGAGCTGTTTTTT
abundance: NA; d_gene: TRBD1; v_gene: TRBV27; j_gene: TRBJ1-2; CDR3aa: CASSDRVSYGYTF; CDR3nt: TGTGCCAGCAGTGACAGGGTCAGCTATGGCTACACCTTC
abundance: NA; d_gene: NA; v_gene: TRBV6-5; j_gene: TRBJ2-7; CDR3aa: CATRRGSYEQYF; CDR3nt: TGTGCCACCCGAAGGGGGTCCTACGAGCAGTACTTC
abundance: once; d_gene: NA; v_gene: TRBV4-3; j_gene: TRBJ2-7; CDR3aa: CASSQDNKGSYEQYF; CDR3nt: TGCGCCAGCAGCCAAGATAATAAAGGTTCCTACGAGCAGTACTTC
abundance: NA; d_gene: NA; v_gene: TRBV7-9; j_gene: TRBJ2-5; CDR3aa: CASSSGLQETQYF; CDR3nt: TGTGCCAGCAGCTCGGGTCTCCAAGAGACCCAGTACTTC
abundance: NA; d_gene: TRBD1; v_gene: TRBV5-1; j_gene: TRBJ2-7; CDR3aa: CASSGGQAISYEQYF; CDR3nt: TGCGCCAGCAGCGGGGGACAGGCGATCTCCTACGAGCAGTACTTC
abundance: NA; d_gene: NA; v_gene: TRBV7-7; j_gene: TRBJ1-6; CDR3aa: CASSAWGGTRGVHSPLHF; CDR3nt: TGTGCCAGCAGCGCATGGGGAGGGACTCGGGGGGTGCATTCACCCCTCCACTTT
abundance: NA; d_gene: NA; v_gene: TRBV29-1; j_gene: TRBJ1-4; CDR3aa: CSVLSRGATNEKLFF; CDR3nt: TGCAGCGTTCTCTCCAGGGGAGCAACTAATGAAAAACTGTTTTTT
abundance: NA; d_gene: NA; v_gene: TRBV27; j_gene: TRBJ1-1; CDR3aa: CASSFGIQGINTEAFF; CDR3nt: TGTGCCAGCAGTTTTGGGATACAGGGAATCAACACTGAAGCTTTCTTT
abundance: NA; d_gene: NA; v_gene: TRBV7-9; j_gene: TRBJ1-5; CDR3aa: CASSRVRDTESSNQPQHF; CDR3nt: TGTGCCAGCAGCCGAGTCAGGGACACAGAATCTAGCAATCAGCCCCAGCATTTT
abundance: NA; d_gene: TRBD1; v_gene: TRBV19; j_gene: TRBJ1-1; CDR3aa: CASSKTGGSTTEAFF; CDR3nt: TGTGCCAGTAGCAAGACAGGGGGCAGTACAACTGAAGCTTTCTTT
abundance: few; d_gene: NA; v_gene: TRBV10-2; j_gene: TRBJ1-5; CDR3aa: CASSEYSNQPQHF; CDR3nt: TGCGCCAGCAGTGAATACAGCAATCAGCCCCAGCATTTT
abundance: NA; d_gene: TRBD2; v_gene: TRBV7-2; j_gene: TRBJ2-1; CDR3aa: CASSLARLAGGAGEQFF; CDR3nt: TGTGCCAGCAGCTTAGCGAGGTTAGCGGGAGGGGCGGGTGAGCAGTTCTTC